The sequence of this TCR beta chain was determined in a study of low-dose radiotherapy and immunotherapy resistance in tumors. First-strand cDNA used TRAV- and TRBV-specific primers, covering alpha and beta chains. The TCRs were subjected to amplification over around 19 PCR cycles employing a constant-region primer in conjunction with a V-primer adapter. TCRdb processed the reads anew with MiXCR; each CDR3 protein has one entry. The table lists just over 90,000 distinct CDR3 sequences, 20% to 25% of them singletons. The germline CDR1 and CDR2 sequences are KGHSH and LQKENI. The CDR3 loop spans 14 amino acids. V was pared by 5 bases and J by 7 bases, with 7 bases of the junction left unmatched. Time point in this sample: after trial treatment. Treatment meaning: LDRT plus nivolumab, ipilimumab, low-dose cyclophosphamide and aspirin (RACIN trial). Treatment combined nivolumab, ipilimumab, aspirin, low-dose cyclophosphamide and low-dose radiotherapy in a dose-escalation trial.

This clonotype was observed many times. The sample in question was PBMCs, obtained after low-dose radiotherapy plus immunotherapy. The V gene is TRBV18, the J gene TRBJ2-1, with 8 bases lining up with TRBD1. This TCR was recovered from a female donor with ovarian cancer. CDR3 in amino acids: CASSATGAGNEQFF. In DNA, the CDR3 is TGTGCCAGCTCAGCGACAGGGGCAGGAAATGAGCAGTTCTTC.